The TCR beta chain described here comes from a study of regulatory T cells in long-lasting Graves disease. Whole-study context: Graves' patients with a new diagnosis had received antithyroid drugs under 3 months.

Specified time point: newly diagnosed GD, antithyroid drugs for less than 3 months. PBMC-derived RNA was used for the TCR library. TCR beta libraries were built with iRepertoire HTBI primers and Arm-PCR of CDR3 regions. Via MiXCR, TCRdb re-called the multiplex PCR reads, giving one row per CDR3 protein. The top ten hold approximately 20% of the sample, which has 200,000 to 250,000 distinct CDR3 sequences, roughly 18% seen once. Germline CDR1 is LGHDT and CDR2 is YNNKEL (reference sequence). The CDR3 extends over 18 amino acids. Points from the study as a whole: Authors noted too few samples as a limitation. Persistent patients had a count of shared public clonotypes (approximately 2,800) that exceeded that of new patients (around 960).

On this clonotype itself: Its antigen remains unidentified. One end of the junction is discordant with germline, which a read error may explain.

The J gene is TRBJ1-4, the V gene TRBV3-1; a weak D match, TRBD1 (6 bases). This TCR was recovered from a female donor with Graves disease. Sequencing used peripheral blood mononuclear cells (PBMCs), obtained at new diagnosis, from a patient treated with antithyroid drugs. Here the CDR3 reads CASSRREGQSSTNEKLFF. DNA of the CDR3: TGTGCCAGCAGCCGACGCGAAGGACAGAGTTCAACTAATGAAAAACTGTTCTTT.